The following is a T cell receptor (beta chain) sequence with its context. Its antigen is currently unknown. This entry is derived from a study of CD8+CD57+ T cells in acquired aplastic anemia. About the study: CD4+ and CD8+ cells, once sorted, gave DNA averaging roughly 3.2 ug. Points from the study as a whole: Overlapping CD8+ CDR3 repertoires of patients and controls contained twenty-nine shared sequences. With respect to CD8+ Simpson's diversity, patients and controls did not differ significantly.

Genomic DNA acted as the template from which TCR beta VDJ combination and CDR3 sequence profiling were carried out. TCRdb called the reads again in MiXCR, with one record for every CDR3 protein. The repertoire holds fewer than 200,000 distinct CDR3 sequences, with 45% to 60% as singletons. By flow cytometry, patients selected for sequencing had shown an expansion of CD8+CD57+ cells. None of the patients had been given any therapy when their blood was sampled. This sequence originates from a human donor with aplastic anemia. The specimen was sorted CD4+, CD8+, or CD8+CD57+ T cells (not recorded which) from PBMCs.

The DNA for the CDR3 is TGTGCCAGTTGGCCGGGACAGGGGGGCGGTAAGCAGTACTTC. Translation gives CASWPGQGGGKQYF. This chain connects TRBV19 to TRBJ2-7, with TRBD1 identical over 11 bases. The CDR3 totals 14 residues. CDR1 is LNHDA, CDR2 SQIVND, per germline (reference sequence). The V and J ends lost 8 bases and 8 bases, in that order; junction bases with no gene match: 11.